A single sample gave rise to the 3 T cell receptor beta chains below, sequenced in a study of OX40 agonist ivuxolimab in advanced cancers. Profiled with immunoSEQ multiplex PCR; TCRdb holds only in-frame clones, not every one. The profile shows about 60,000 clones, 91% of them singletons. Source: CD4+ or CD8+ T cells sorted from blood, taken in a trial of the OX40 agonist ivuxolimab. Receptors originate from an adult with an advanced solid tumor such as melanoma, head and neck, liver or kidney cancer.

The gene calls are TRBV28 and TRBJ2-2, with D hard to call. The germline V and J ends were trimmed by 2 bases and 3 bases, with 13 bases remaining between them. CDR3 length: 16 amino acids. Germline V gene data show CDR1 as MDHEN and CDR2 as SYDVKM. CDR3 sequence reads: CASSLRASADTGELFF. The CDR3 DNA is TGTGCCAGCAGTTTAAGAGCATCAGCAGACACCGGGGAGCTGTTTTTT.

Regarding this clone: One junction end disagrees with the germline gene, perhaps due to a read error. The rearrangement joins TRBV19 to TRBJ2-5; 7 bases are a match to TRBD2. The CDR3 has 14 amino acids. Looked up from germline, CDR1 is LNHDA and CDR2 is SQIVND (reference sequence). As DNA, the CDR3 is TGTGCCAGTAGTGCGGGGGTCTCCCAAGGGACCCAGTACTTC. As protein: CASSAGVSQGTQYF.

The CDR3 DNA reads TGTGCCAGCAGTACCCACGGTGGGGGGGGCTGGGGCTACACCTTC. Protein sequence: CASSTHGGGGWGYTF. This rearrangement joins TRBV27 to TRBJ1-2, with D possibly matching TRBD1 (6 bases). The CDR3 runs to 15 residues. The V gene lost 5 bases and the J gene lost 8 bases, with 21 bases spanning the gap. CDR1 is MNHEY and CDR2 is SMNVEV in the germline V gene (reference sequence).